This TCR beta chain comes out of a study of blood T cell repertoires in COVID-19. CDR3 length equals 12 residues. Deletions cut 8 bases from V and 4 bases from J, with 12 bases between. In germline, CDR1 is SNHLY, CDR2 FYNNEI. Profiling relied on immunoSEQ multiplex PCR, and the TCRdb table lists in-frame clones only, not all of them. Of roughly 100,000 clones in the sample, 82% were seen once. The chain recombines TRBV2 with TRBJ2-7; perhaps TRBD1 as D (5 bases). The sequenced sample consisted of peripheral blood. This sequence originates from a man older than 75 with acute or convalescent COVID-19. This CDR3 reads CASEGARYEQYF. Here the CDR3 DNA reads TGTGCCAGCGAAGGGGCGCGATACGAGCAGTACTTC.